Following are 11 T cell receptor beta chains from one sample sequenced in a study of shared clonotypes between healthy human individuals. TCRdb keeps only in-frame clones here, not all; method: immunoSEQ multiplex PCR. The sample shows approximately 340,000 clones, roughly 70% of them seen only once. The specimen was memory CD4+ T cells sorted from blood. The subset: CD45RA-negative fraction. Receptor source: a man aged 25 to 45 in good health.

The V and J genes are TRBV9 and TRBJ2-3, with 7 bases lining up with TRBD2. J gave up 4 bases and V 2 bases, and 4 bases lay outside the gene matches. Looked up from germline, CDR1 is SGDLS and CDR2 is YYNGEE. The CDR3 has 14 residues. In DNA, the CDR3 is TGTGCCAGCAGCGTCGGCGGGAGTTCAGATACGCAGTATTTT. Its translation is CASSVGGSSDTQYF.

J is TRBJ2-3 and V is TRBV19; 7 nucleotides align to TRBD1. The germline V gene has CDR1 LNHDA and CDR2 SQIVND (reference sequence). Trimming removed 6 bases from V and 4 bases from J; junction bases left unmatched: 4. The CDR3 has 13 residues. The CDR3 reads CASRRQGPDTQYF. The CDR3 DNA is TGTGCCAGTAGGCGACAGGGCCCAGATACGCAGTATTTT.

The chain has TRBV28 and TRBJ1-5, with 9 nucleotides matching TRBD1. The CDR3 consists of 14 residues. The V gene end was trimmed by 5 bases and the J gene end by 3 bases; junction bases not matched to a gene: 2. Germline CDR1 MDHEN, CDR2 SYDVKM. CDR3 in DNA: TGTGCCAGCAGTGGACAGGGGATCAATCAGCCCCAGCATTTT. This translates into CASSGQGINQPQHF.

This clone has only a few counts. The chain carries TRBV6-1 and TRBJ2-2, with 11 bases fitting TRBD1. Per the germline V gene, CDR1 is MNHNS and CDR2 is SASEGT. There are 16 residues in the CDR3. Trimming took 0 bases from V and 8 from J; bases not matched to a gene: 5. The CDR3 sequence: CASSEAGQGGVGELFF. The CDR3, as DNA: TGTGCCAGCAGTGAAGCGGGACAGGGGGGTGTTGGGGAGCTGTTTTTT.

This chain links TRBV9 with TRBJ2-1; 7 positions match TRBD2. Germline V gene lookup returns CDR1 SGDLS and CDR2 YYNGEE. V was pared by 1 base and J by 7 bases, with 8 bases of the junction left unmatched. The CDR3 sequence is 15 residues long. CDR3 residues: CASSVSTGGANEQFF. CDR3 sequence (DNA): TGTGCCAGCAGCGTATCCACGGGAGGAGCAAATGAGCAGTTCTTC. The full variable domain, in which reference TRBV9 and TRBJ2-1 provide the parts outside the CDR3, is DSGVTQTPKHLITATGQRVTLRCSPRSGDLSVYWYQQSLDQGLQFLIQYYNGEERAKGNILERFSAQQFPDLHSELNLSSLELGDSALYFCASSVSTGGANEQFFGPGTRLTVL.

This clone was observed once. The gene calls are TRBV5-1 and TRBJ2-3; D is perhaps TRBD1 (6 bases). Germline-derived CDR1 and CDR2 are SGHRS and YFSETQ. The CDR3 covers 15 residues. V was cut by 1 base and J by 4 bases, with 13 bases left in between. The CDR3 nucleotides are TGCGCCAGCAGCTTGACAGGGACCTACGCAGATACGCAGTATTTT. Translating gives CASSLTGTYADTQYF.

CDR3 nucleotides: TGTGCCAGTAGTCCAACAGCTAGCGTTAACTCCTACGAGCAGTACTTC. Its protein is CASSPTASVNSYEQYF. The chain recombines TRBV19 with TRBJ2-7; D might be TRBD2 (6 bases). V lost 5 bases and J lost 0, with 17 bases in between. The CDR3 contains 16 residues. In germline, CDR1 is LNHDA, CDR2 SQIVND (reference sequence).

This clone was seen just once. CDR3: CASSRTSGRADEQYF. DNA for the CDR3: TGTGCCAGCAGTCGAACTAGCGGGAGGGCCGACGAGCAGTACTTC. The chain uses TRBV7-9 and TRBJ2-7, with 13 bases identical to TRBD2. With 6 bases clipped from V and 5 bases from J, the junction kept 7 bases outside the gene matches. CDR1 is SEHNR, CDR2 FQNEAQ, per germline (reference sequence). CDR3 size: 15 residues.

The genes are TRBV7-2 and TRBJ2-1, with D unclear. Trimming took off 5 bases at V and 5 bases at J, with 19 bases between the two ends. The germline V gene has CDR1 SGHTA and CDR2 FQGNSA. The CDR3 covers 16 residues. The CDR3 loop is CASSQGSTGWNNEQFF. CDR3 nucleotides: TGTGCCAGCAGCCAAGGCAGCACTGGGTGGAACAATGAGCAGTTCTTC.

The chain uses TRBV5-1 and TRBJ1-4; the D is unclear. CDR1 SGHRS and CDR2 YFSETQ come from the germline V gene. V was clipped by 4 bases and J by 3 bases, with 7 bases between them. The CDR3 runs to 13 residues. The CDR3, as DNA: TGCGCCAGCAGCCCCGGACCTAATGAAAAACTGTTTTTT. It specifies CASSPGPNEKLFF.

J is TRBJ2-7 and V is TRBV7-9; D unresolved. CDR1 and CDR2 from the germline V gene are SEHNR and FQNEAQ (reference sequence). The length of the CDR3 is 14 residues. Trimming removed 5 bases at V and 3 bases at J, with 14 bases between. CDR3 amino acids: CASSPRGLNYEQYF. CDR3 DNA sequence: TGTGCCAGCAGCCCCAGAGGCCTTAACTACGAGCAGTACTTC.